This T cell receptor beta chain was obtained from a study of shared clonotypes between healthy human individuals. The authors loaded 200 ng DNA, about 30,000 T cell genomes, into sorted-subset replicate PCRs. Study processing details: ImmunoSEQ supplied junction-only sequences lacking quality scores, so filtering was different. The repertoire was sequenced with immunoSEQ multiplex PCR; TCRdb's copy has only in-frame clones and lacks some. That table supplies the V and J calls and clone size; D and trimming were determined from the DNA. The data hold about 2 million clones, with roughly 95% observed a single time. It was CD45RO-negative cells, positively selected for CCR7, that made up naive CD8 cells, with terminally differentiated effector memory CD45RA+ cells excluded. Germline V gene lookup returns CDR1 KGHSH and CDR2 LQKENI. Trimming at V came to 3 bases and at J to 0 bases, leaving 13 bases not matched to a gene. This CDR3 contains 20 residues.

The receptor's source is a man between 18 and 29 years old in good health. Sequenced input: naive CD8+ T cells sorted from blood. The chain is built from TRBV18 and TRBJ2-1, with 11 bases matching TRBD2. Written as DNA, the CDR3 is TGTGCCAGCTCACCTTGGGGACCCGGGACTAGCGGTGGCTCCTACAATGAGCAGTTCTTC. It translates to CASSPWGPGTSGGSYNEQFF.